This T cell receptor beta chain was recorded in a study of cytotoxic CD8 clonotypes in ibrutinib-treated CLL. Libraries were prepared by immunoSEQ multiplex PCR; TCRdb keeps only in-frame clonotypes and omits some of them. Here the sample spans roughly 200,000 clones, just over 70% being singletons. Notes on the study in general: Stable or contracted on treatment, public clonotypes were also uncommon. Investigators sampled sustained-remission and progressing patients at differing times.

Turning to this clone: The antigen is unknown.

The CDR3 consists of 15 residues. CDR1 and CDR2 from the germline V gene are LNHDA and SQIVND (reference sequence). Losses at the gene ends were 8 bases for V and 3 bases for J; bases not matched to a gene: 9. The sequencing used PBMCs, collected after 12 months of ibrutinib treatment. The sequence was collected from a human donor with chronic lymphocytic leukemia. The chain combines TRBV19 with TRBJ2-1, with 8 bases that match TRBD2. The CDR3 loop reads CASSGGAVGYNEQFF. DNA of the CDR3: TGTGCCAGTTCCGGGGGGGCCGTGGGCTACAATGAGCAGTTCTTC.